These 13 T cell receptor beta chains were sequenced from one sample in a study of identical twins. TCRdb reprocessed the 5' RACE reads with MiXCR, giving one entry per CDR3 protein. The table includes approximately 240,000 distinct CDR3 sequences, about 14% detected once. The sample was memory (CD45RO+) T cells sorted from blood. These receptors all come from a woman aged 18-30 years in good health.

The genes are TRBV5-5 and TRBJ1-2; no clear D. CDR1 and CDR2 (germline): SGHKS, YYEKEE (reference sequence). Deletions cut 7 bases from V and 5 bases from J, with 18 bases between. CDR3 size: 14 residues. The CDR3 sequence is CASRVVGSGYGYTF. DNA for the CDR3: TGTGCCAGCCGCGTCGTCGGGTCGGGGTATGGCTACACCTTC.

The chain has TRBV9 and TRBJ2-3; no clear D gene. With 0 bases removed from V and 1 base from J, the gap between germline ends came to 12 bases. Germline values: CDR1 SGDLS, CDR2 YYNGEE. This CDR3 region has 16 residues. The CDR3 nucleotides read TGTGCCAGCAGCGTAGCTCCGGCAGCCCGCACAGATACGCAGTATTTT. This codes for CASSVAPAARTDTQYF. The whole variable domain, remainder taken from reference TRBV9 and TRBJ2-3, is DSGVTQTPKHLITATGQRVTLRCSPRSGDLSVYWYQQSLDQGLQFLIQYYNGEERAKGNILERFSAQQFPDLHSELNLSSLELGDSALYFCASSVAPAARTDTQYFGPGTRLTVL.

V is TRBV7-3 and J is TRBJ1-2; 8 bases map to TRBD1. The CDR3 covers 15 residues. CDR1 and CDR2 (germline): SGHTA, FQGTGA. V gave up 5 bases and J gave up 5 bases; unmatched junction bases: 10. CDR3 nucleotides: TGTGCCAGCAGCCAAACAGGGGGAACCGAATATGGCTACACCTTC. Protein sequence: CASSQTGGTEYGYTF.

This clonotype has only a few counts. This chain links TRBV5-5 with TRBJ2-2; tentatively, D is TRBD2 (6 bases). Germline-derived CDR1 and CDR2 are SGHKS and YYEKEE (reference sequence). The length of the CDR3 is 14 residues. Trimming took off 4 bases at V and 6 bases at J, with 13 bases between the two ends. DNA for the CDR3: TGTGCCAGCAGCCCCAACGGGAGTCCCGGGGAGCTGTTTTTT. Protein sequence: CASSPNGSPGELFF.

The rearrangement uses TRBV5-1 and TRBJ1-5; 7 nucleotides agree with TRBD1. The CDR3 loop spans 15 amino acids. V lost 0 bases and J lost 4; bases outside the gene matches: 4. Per germline, CDR1 SGHRS and CDR2 YFSETQ. The CDR3 region has the DNA TGCGCCAGCAGCTTGGGGGACAGTAAAAATCAGCCCCAGCATTTT. This codes for CASSLGDSKNQPQHF.

The chain has TRBV15 and TRBJ2-4; 13 bases align to TRBD2. CDR3 length: 15 amino acids. Per germline, CDR1 LNHNV and CDR2 YYDKDF (reference sequence). V was clipped by 1 base and J by 12 bases; unmatched bases: 6. CDR3 sequence (DNA): TGTGCCACCAGCAGAGGTGATACTAGCGGGAGGGGTCAGTACTTC. Its translation is CATSRGDTSGRGQYF.

The genes are TRBV18 and TRBJ1-2; possibly TRBD1 for D (5 bases). Trimming removed 6 bases from V and 7 bases from J, with 15 bases in between. The CDR3 loop spans 13 amino acids. The germline V gene has CDR1 KGHSH and CDR2 LQKENI. In nucleotides, the CDR3 is TGTGCCAGCTCGCGGGGCCCCGAAGGTGGCTACACCTTC. Translated: CASSRGPEGGYTF.

This clonotype appeared many times. This chain connects TRBV20-1 to TRBJ1-2, with 12 bases matching TRBD1. The CDR3 runs 14 residues. After removal of 3 bases from V and 8 bases from J, the junction contained 7 bases not matched to a gene. CDR1 and CDR2 from the germline V gene are DFQATT and SNEGSKA (reference sequence). The chain's CDR3 is CSASTEGTGGGYTF. Written as DNA, the CDR3 is TGCAGTGCTAGCACGGAAGGGACAGGGGGCGGCTACACCTTC.

The genes are TRBV11-2 and TRBJ2-7, with 12 nucleotides matching TRBD2. Unmatched junction bases numbered 11, after V lost 5 bases and J lost 0 bases. Germline lookup yields CDR1 SGHAT and CDR2 FQNNGV. The CDR3 contains 18 residues. This CDR3 is CASSGYLTSGGFSYEQYF. The CDR3 nucleotides read TGTGCCAGCAGCGGATACCTCACTAGCGGGGGGTTCTCCTACGAGCAGTACTTC. Drawing the rest from reference TRBV11-2 and TRBJ2-7, the complete variable domain is EAGVAQSPRYKIIEKRQSVAFWCNPISGHATLYWYQQILGQGPKLLIQFQNNGVVDDSQLPKDRFSAERLKGVDSTLKIQPAKLEDSAVYLCASSGYLTSGGFSYEQYFGPGTRLTVT.

This clonotype was seen only a few times. V is TRBV7-2 and J is TRBJ2-1; D unresolved. There are 14 residues in the CDR3. Per germline, CDR1 SGHTA and CDR2 FQGNSA. Trimming stripped 5 bases from V and 8 bases from J, with 16 bases between. DNA of the CDR3: TGTGCCAGCAGCAAGTGGCCGGCCGACTATGAGCAGTTCTTC. It is translated as CASSKWPADYEQFF.

This chain joins TRBV24-1 and TRBJ2-2, with D maybe TRBD2 (5 bases). Trimming removed 9 bases from V and 4 bases from J, with 14 bases in between. The CDR3 spans 14 residues. Germline lookup yields CDR1 KGHDR and CDR2 SFDVKD. The CDR3 region is CATSQNGVTGELFF. CDR3 DNA sequence: TGTGCCACCTCGCAAAACGGGGTCACCGGGGAGCTGTTTTTT.

This clonotype was observed many times. The chain uses TRBV6-5 and TRBJ1-2; D is unresolved. The V end lost 0 bases, the J end lost 2 bases, and 10 bases lay between the germline ends. The CDR3 loop spans 15 amino acids. CDR1 MNHEY and CDR2 SVGAGI come from the germline V gene. The CDR3 nucleotides read TGTGCCAGCAGTTACTCTCCAGGATCAAACTATGGCTACACCTTC. It is translated as CASSYSPGSNYGYTF.

The rearrangement joins TRBV6-1 to TRBJ2-1; a possible D gene is TRBD1 (6 bases). CDR3 size: 14 residues. Germline lookup yields CDR1 MNHNS and CDR2 SASEGT. The V end lost 7 bases, the J end lost 5 bases, and 15 bases lay between the germline ends. The CDR3 DNA is TGTGCCAGCACCCCCCCCAGGGGCCACAATGAGCAGTTCTTC. This codes for CASTPPRGHNEQFF.